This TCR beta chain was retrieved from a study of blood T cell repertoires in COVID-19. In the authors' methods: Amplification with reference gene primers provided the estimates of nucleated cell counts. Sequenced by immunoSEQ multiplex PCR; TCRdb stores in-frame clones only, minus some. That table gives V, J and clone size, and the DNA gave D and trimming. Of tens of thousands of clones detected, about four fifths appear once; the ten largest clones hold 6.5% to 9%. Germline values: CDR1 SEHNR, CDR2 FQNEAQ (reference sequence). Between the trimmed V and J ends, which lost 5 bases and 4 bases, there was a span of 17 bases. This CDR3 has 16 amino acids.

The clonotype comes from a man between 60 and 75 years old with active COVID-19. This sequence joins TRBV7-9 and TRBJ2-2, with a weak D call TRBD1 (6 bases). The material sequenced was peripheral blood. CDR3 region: CASSPLEGGTTGELFF. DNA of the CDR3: TGTGCCAGCAGCCCTCTGGAAGGGGGAACCACCGGGGAGCTGTTTTTT.